Listed below are T cell receptor beta chains from one sample, sequenced in a study of T-cell memory formation after mild COVID-19. Each CDR3 protein gets one entry after TCRdb re-called the 5' RACE reads with MiXCR. The top ten clones hold around an eighth of a sample with 470,000 or so distinct CDR3 sequences, 15% to 20% of them seen once. The source material was PBMCs or a T cell subset sorted from them (not recorded which). Receptors were obtained from an adult woman who had mild COVID-19 (a few samples of this study predate the infection). Cell type and time point are not known. CDR3s include the opening cysteine and the closing phenylalanine or tryptophan. A D gene is named only where the DNA matches it firmly. Some rows have no size entry. The others give once, few or many, or a class for an expanded clone.

TRBD1,TRBV5-1,TRBJ2-5,few,TGCGCCAGCACCGGTGGACAGGGCGGAGAAGAGACCCAGTACTTC,CASTGGQGGEETQYF
TRBD2,TRBV3-1,TRBJ2-3,few,TGTGCCAGCAGCCAAGATTGGCTAGCGGGGGTCAAGAGCACAGATACGCAGTATTTT,CASSQDWLAGVKSTDTQYF
.,TRBV30,TRBJ2-3,.,TGTGCCTGGGACGTGGGCACAGATACGCAGTATTTT,CAWDVGTDTQYF
.,TRBV24-1,TRBJ1-2,few,TGTGCCACCAGTGATTTGCGGGTCTACACCTTC,CATSDLRVYTF
.,TRBV7-2,TRBJ2-7,few,TGTGCCAGCAGCTTACCGGATTGGGTGGGGGACAACGAGCAGTACTTC,CASSLPDWVGDNEQYF
TRBD1,TRBV7-6,TRBJ1-1,few,TGTGCCAGCAGCTTCTCACCGGGACAGTCAATGAACACTGAAGCTTTCTTT,CASSFSPGQSMNTEAFF
.,TRBV19,TRBJ2-7,.,TGTGCCAGTAGTATAGCTACTTCTTTGCTGCACTCCTACGAGCAGTACTTC,CASSIATSLLHSYEQYF
TRBD1,TRBV12-3/TRBV12-4,TRBJ1-1,few,TGTGCCAGCAGCCCGGGACAGGGTGTGAACACTGAAGCTTTCTTT,CASSPGQGVNTEAFF
.,TRBV20-1,TRBJ2-3,.,TGCAGTGCTAGAGATGCGCCACGCGGGGCAGATACGCAGTATTTT,CSARDAPRGADTQYF
.,TRBV13,TRBJ2-1,few,TGTGCCAGCAGCTCAGGACCCCGGGTCATCGGCTACAATGAGCAGTTCTTC,CASSSGPRVIGYNEQFF
TRBD2,TRBV29-1,TRBJ2-3,.,TGCAGCGTCGGAGGCGGGACTAGTATCTCAGATACGCAGTATTTT,CSVGGGTSISDTQYF
.,TRBV5-1,TRBJ2-6,.,TGCGCCAGCAGCATGGGTCACGGGGGGCTCTCTTCTGGGGCCAACGTCCTGACTTTC,CASSMGHGGLSSGANVLTF
.,TRBV30,TRBJ2-3,.,TGTGCCTTCCCTGGGACAGATACGCAGTATTTT,CAFPGTDTQYF
TRBD2,TRBV14,TRBJ2-5,many,TGTGCCAGCAGCCGGAATCAACTAGCGGGGGGAGAGACCCAGTACTTC,CASSRNQLAGGETQYF
.,TRBV7-3,TRBJ1-1,many,TGTGCCAGCAGCAACGGACCTAACACTGAAGCTTTCTTT,CASSNGPNTEAFF
.,TRBV2,TRBJ2-3,few,TGTGCCAGCAGCGGACGGACGACTTACACAGATACGCAGTATTTT,CASSGRTTYTDTQYF
.,TRBV6-1,TRBJ2-3,.,TGTGCCAGCGATCCGGGGGCCTCAGATACGCAGTATTTT,CASDPGASDTQYF
.,TRBV7-9,TRBJ1-1,few,TGTGCCAGCAGCTTAGACGGGGAGAACACTGAAGCTTTCTTT,CASSLDGENTEAFF
.,TRBV9,TRBJ2-5,few,TGTGCCAGCAGCGCGGTTTACGGGGAGACCCAGTACTTC,CASSAVYGETQYF
.,TRBV29-1,TRBJ2-7,few,TGCAGCGTTGTTCGGGACGGATACGAGCAGTACTTC,CSVVRDGYEQYF